These 29 T cell receptor beta chains were sequenced from one sample in a study of technical replicates of blood from a few donors (dated 2017 in TCRdb). The library came from the immunoSEQ multiplex PCR assay. The table was pulled from immuneACCESS by TCRdb, which kept in-frame rearrangements only. Such tables lose some clones; where checked, under half of the loss comes from unresolved V genes, and the rest has no known cause. Across this sample there are 75,000 or so clones, with roughly 93% seen only once. The ten largest clones capture approximately 0.37% of the sample. Specimen: T cells isolated from PBMCs. These receptors all stem from a human donor in good health.

This rearrangement joins TRBV7-8 to TRBJ1-1; 7 positions agree with TRBD1. Unmatched junction bases numbered 12, after V lost 5 bases and J lost 3 bases. The V gene's germline CDR1 is SGHVS and CDR2 FQNEAQ. This CDR3 has 16 amino acids. The CDR3, as DNA: TGTGCCAGCAGCCTCCGGGACAGAAGGAGGGACACTGAAGCTTTCTTT. Translated, it gives CASSLRDRRRDTEAFF.

The V and J genes are TRBV5-8 and TRBJ2-1; the D gene is possibly TRBD1 (5 bases). The CDR3 consists of 16 residues. Deletions cut 0 bases from V and 6 bases from J, with 16 bases between. The V gene's germline CDR1 is SGHTS and CDR2 YDEGEE. The CDR3 sequence: CASSLEGRALFNEQFF. The CDR3 DNA sequence: TGTGCCAGCAGCTTGGAGGGCAGGGCCCTTTTCAATGAGCAGTTCTTC.

This clone was counted once. The chain has TRBV7-9 and TRBJ2-1; weak D call: TRBD1 (6 bases). From germline, CDR1 is SEHNR and CDR2 FQNEAQ (reference sequence). Between the trimmed V and J ends, which lost 7 bases and 0 bases, there was a span of 19 bases. The CDR3 contains 17 residues. Written as DNA, the CDR3 is TGTGCCAGCACCCTATTCTACAGGGTCAGCTCCTACAATGAGCAGTTCTTC. Its protein is CASTLFYRVSSYNEQFF.

CDR3 amino acids: CASSPLPGQESYGYTF. The CDR3 DNA reads TGTGCCAGCTCACCACTCCCGGGACAGGAAAGTTATGGCTACACCTTC. The chain joins TRBV18 to TRBJ1-2; the match to TRBD1 covers 8 bases. Germline CDR1 reads KGHSH; CDR2 reads LQKENI. CDR3 size: 16 residues. Trimming took 1 base from V and 5 from J; bases not matched to a gene: 9.

This chain's CDR3 is CASSLSTATRTTDTQYF. The CDR3 nucleotides are TGTGCCAGCAGTTTATCGACGGCTACTAGGACCACAGATACGCAGTATTTT. The chain uses TRBV27 and TRBJ2-3, with D possibly TRBD2 on 5 matching bases. The CDR3 covers 17 residues. V was cut by 0 bases and J by 2 bases, with 15 bases left in between. Germline V gene data show CDR1 as MNHEY and CDR2 as SMNVEV (reference sequence).

The rearrangement links TRBV11-2 to TRBJ2-3; TRBD2 aligns across 10 bases. Trimming removed 5 bases from V and 0 bases from J; junction bases left unmatched: 5. Germline CDR1 reads SGHAT; CDR2 reads FQNNGV. The CDR3 is 16 amino acids. Written as DNA, the CDR3 is TGTGCCAGCAGCAAGATAGCGGGAGGAAGCACAGATACGCAGTATTTT. This codes for CASSKIAGGSTDTQYF.

This clone was seen just once. The J gene is TRBJ1-5, the V gene TRBV4-1; D ambiguous. This CDR3 has 13 residues. Per germline, CDR1 MGHRA and CDR2 YSYEKL. The V end was cut by 4 bases, the J end by 3 bases, with 7 bases between. The CDR3, as DNA: TGCGCCAGCAGCCGCACAGACAATCAGCCCCAGCATTTT. Residues: CASSRTDNQPQHF.

CDR3 amino acids: CASSEEGLPNYGYTF. For the CDR3, the DNA is TGTGCCAGCAGTGAAGAGGGACTCCCTAACTATGGCTACACCTTC. The V gene is TRBV6-1, the J gene TRBJ1-2; possible D gene TRBD1, 5 bases. The germline V gene encodes CDR1 MNHNS and CDR2 SASEGT. CDR3 size: 15 residues. Trimming cost V 1 base and J 0 bases, with 9 bases left between them.

This clone was observed once. The J gene is TRBJ2-3, the V gene TRBV4-3; 7 nucleotides match TRBD1. The CDR3 totals 14 residues. Germline values: CDR1 LGHNA, CDR2 YSLEER. The V segment lost 4 bases and the J segment 5 bases; nucleotides outside the gene matches: 6. The CDR3 loop is CASSPDRELDTQYF. Written as DNA, the CDR3 is TGCGCCAGCAGCCCTGACAGGGAACTAGATACGCAGTATTTT.

The chain links TRBV18 to TRBJ2-7; TRBD1 matches 8 bases. The CDR3 length is 14 residues. Germline lookup yields CDR1 KGHSH and CDR2 LQKENI. Trimming at V came to 3 bases and at J to 1 base, leaving 2 bases not matched to a gene. CDR3 nucleotides: TGTGCCAGCTCACCGGACAGGGTATCCTACGAGCAGTACTTC. Protein sequence: CASSPDRVSYEQYF.

The chain has TRBV19 and TRBJ1-1; D is ambiguous. Trimming took off 6 bases at V and 2 bases at J, with 10 bases between the two ends. The CDR3 totals 13 residues. The V gene's germline CDR1 is LNHDA and CDR2 SQIVND (reference sequence). CDR3: CASRRDTNTEAFF. The CDR3 DNA reads TGTGCCAGTAGGAGAGACACCAACACTGAAGCTTTCTTT.

J is TRBJ2-7 and V is TRBV27, with 8 positions matching TRBD2. V was clipped by 7 bases and J by 2 bases; unmatched bases: 10. Germline V gene sequence: CDR1 MNHEY, CDR2 SMNVEV (reference sequence). CDR3 length: 15 residues. CDR3 region: CASTTGTRVPYEQYF. CDR3 nucleotides: TGTGCCAGCACTACCGGGACTAGGGTCCCCTACGAGCAGTACTTC.

This clone was observed a single time. The chain has TRBV27 and TRBJ2-7, with 13 bases lining up with TRBD2. V shed 5 bases, J shed 4 bases, and the junction held 8 bases outside the gene matches. This CDR3 spans 16 amino acids. CDR1 MNHEY and CDR2 SMNVEV come from the germline V gene (reference sequence). This chain's CDR3 is CASSPLAGGPSYEQYF. CDR3 bases: TGTGCCAGCAGTCCACTAGCGGGAGGGCCCTCATACGAGCAGTACTTC.

The chain employs TRBV28 and TRBJ1-2, with D uncertain. V gave up 4 bases and J gave up 6 bases, with 15 bases separating them. This CDR3 spans 14 amino acids. The germline gives CDR1 MDHEN, CDR2 SYDVKM. For the CDR3, the DNA is TGTGCCAGCAGTTCCCTAGACCAGTTGGATGGCTACACCTTC. It specifies CASSSLDQLDGYTF.

This chain connects TRBV12-5 to TRBJ2-2, with D unresolved. In germline, CDR1 is LGHNT, CDR2 FRNRAP. The CDR3 is made up of 14 amino acids. V was pared by 1 base and J by 2 bases, with 5 bases between. CDR3 in DNA: TGTGCTAGTGGTTTGGAGCCCAACACCGGGGAGCTGTTTTTT. Amino acids: CASGLEPNTGELFF.

The chain has TRBV6-1 and TRBJ1-5; TRBD1 agrees at 7 bases. Germline loops: CDR1 MNHNS, CDR2 SASEGT. Trimming took 4 bases from V and 5 from J; bases not matched to a gene: 2. This CDR3 is built from 13 residues. CDR3 residues: CASSVTGDQPQHF. As DNA, the CDR3 is TGTGCCAGCAGTGTCACAGGGGATCAGCCCCAGCATTTT.

V and J are TRBV18 and TRBJ1-2; 9 positions agree with TRBD1. Germline V gene lookup returns CDR1 KGHSH and CDR2 LQKENI. The CDR3 is 14 amino acids. Germline trimming cut 0 bases from V and 4 bases from J; bases unmatched to any gene: 0. The CDR3 reads CASSPPGQGYGYTF. CDR3 coding DNA: TGTGCCAGCTCACCACCGGGACAGGGCTATGGCTACACCTTC.

The V and J genes are TRBV9 and TRBJ2-7, with 8 bases fitting TRBD1. Germline CDR1 is SGDLS and CDR2 is YYNGEE. The CDR3 extends over 15 amino acids. V gave up 3 bases and J gave up 0 bases; unmatched junction bases: 5. Here the CDR3 reads CASSEGQATSYEQYF. CDR3 coding DNA: TGTGCCAGCAGCGAGGGACAGGCGACCTCCTACGAGCAGTACTTC.

V gene TRBV19 combines with J gene TRBJ2-4; D not certain. V lost 0 bases, J lost 0 bases, and 9 bases lay in between. This CDR3 has 16 amino acids. The germline V gene has CDR1 LNHDA and CDR2 SQIVND (reference sequence). This CDR3 is CASSIDPYLAKNIQYF. In DNA, the CDR3 is TGTGCCAGTAGTATAGACCCCTACCTAGCCAAAAACATTCAGTACTTC. Variable domain in full (rest from reference TRBV19 and TRBJ2-4): DGGITQSPKYLFRKEGQNVTLSCEQNLNHDAMYWYRQDPGQGLRLIYYSQIVNDFQKGDIAEGYSVSREKKESFPLTVTSAQKNPTAFYLCASSIDPYLAKNIQYFGAGTRLSVL.

This clone was seen just once. The chain employs TRBV5-1 and TRBJ1-1; D call uncertain. Trimming removed 4 bases at V and 6 bases at J, with 10 bases between. The CDR3 runs 12 residues. The germline CDR1 and CDR2 sequences are SGHRS and YFSETQ. CDR3 in DNA: TGCGCCAGCAGCGTTGGGCTGGCTGAAGCTTTCTTT. Its protein is CASSVGLAEAFF.

The V call is TRBV9, the J call TRBJ1-1; D perhaps matches TRBD1 (5 bases). V dropped 0 bases and J dropped 7 bases, with 7 bases sitting between them. CDR3 length: 12 amino acids. Germline assignment: CDR1 SGDLS and CDR2 YYNGEE. CDR3: CASSVGGGEAFF. CDR3 bases: TGTGCCAGCAGCGTAGGGGGCGGTGAAGCTTTCTTT.

The chain is built from TRBV9 and TRBJ1-3, with D unclear. V lost 3 bases and J 2 bases, leaving 15 bases between the germline ends. Germline assignment: CDR1 SGDLS and CDR2 YYNGEE. There are 16 residues in the CDR3. The CDR3, as DNA: TGTGCCAGCAGCGCCCGACTCCAAACGGCTGGAAACACCATATATTTT. It yields the protein CASSARLQTAGNTIYF.

V usage is TRBV11-2 and J usage is TRBJ2-5; perhaps TRBD2 as D (5 bases). Germline V gene data show CDR1 as SGHAT and CDR2 as FQNNGV. This CDR3 spans 15 amino acids. V was pared by 1 base and J by 4 bases, with 13 bases between. The CDR3 region is CASSLVGGWVETQYF. The DNA for the CDR3 is TGTGCCAGCAGCTTAGTTGGAGGTTGGGTAGAGACCCAGTACTTC.

V gene TRBV7-8 combines with J gene TRBJ2-3; possible D gene TRBD1, 5 bases. The CDR3 is 13 residues long. V was shortened by 2 bases and J by 3 bases, with 6 bases between the two germline ends. The germline V gene has CDR1 SGHVS and CDR2 FQNEAQ. CDR3 amino acids: CASSLSGTDTQYF. CDR3 sequence (DNA): TGTGCCAGCAGCTTATCAGGGACAGATACGCAGTATTTT.

The rearrangement uses TRBV5-4 and TRBJ1-1; maybe TRBD1 (6 bases). V was trimmed by 4 bases and J by 0 bases, leaving 13 bases between them. This CDR3 is built from 15 residues. Germline CDR1 SGHNT, CDR2 YYREEE (reference sequence). The CDR3 here is CASSTGQFMNTEAFF. In DNA form, the CDR3 reads TGTGCCAGCAGCACAGGACAGTTCATGAACACTGAAGCTTTCTTT.

This clone is a singleton in its sample. The chain is built from TRBV7-9 and TRBJ2-2; D is perhaps TRBD2 (6 bases). The CDR3 is made up of 17 amino acids. Trimming removed 5 bases from V and 0 bases from J, with 16 bases in between. Germline CDR1 SEHNR, CDR2 FQNEAQ (reference sequence). The CDR3 sequence: CASSVPYAGSNTGELFF. In DNA form, the CDR3 reads TGTGCCAGCAGCGTTCCCTATGCGGGGTCGAACACCGGGGAGCTGTTTTTT.

Note on this clone: This sample includes further DNA sequences coding for the same CDR3. V usage is TRBV7-3 and J usage is TRBJ2-1; no reliable D call. The CDR3 is 14 residues long. V was cut by 2 bases and J by 2 bases, with 7 bases left in between. Looked up from germline, CDR1 is SGHTA and CDR2 is FQGTGA. The CDR3 protein is CASSLGPPYNEQFF. The DNA of the CDR3 is TGTGCCAGCAGCTTAGGGCCGCCCTACAATGAGCAGTTCTTC.

V gene TRBV7-2 combines with J gene TRBJ2-5, with 9 positions matching TRBD2. Germline CDR1 and CDR2: SGHTA and FQGNSA. With 2 bases clipped from V and 2 bases from J, the junction kept 3 bases outside the gene matches. This CDR3 is built from 15 residues. CDR3 sequence: CASSLSSGIQETQYF. The CDR3 DNA sequence: TGTGCCAGCAGCTTATCTAGCGGGATACAAGAGACCCAGTACTTC.

The V gene is TRBV4-1, the J gene TRBJ2-7; 7 nucleotides align to TRBD2. The trim removed 3 bases at V and 2 bases at J, leaving 4 bases unmatched. CDR1 MGHRA and CDR2 YSYEKL come from the germline V gene. The CDR3 has 14 amino acids. CDR3 nucleotide sequence: TGCGCCAGCAGCCATAGCGGGTCCCCCTACGAGCAGTACTTC. Protein product: CASSHSGSPYEQYF.